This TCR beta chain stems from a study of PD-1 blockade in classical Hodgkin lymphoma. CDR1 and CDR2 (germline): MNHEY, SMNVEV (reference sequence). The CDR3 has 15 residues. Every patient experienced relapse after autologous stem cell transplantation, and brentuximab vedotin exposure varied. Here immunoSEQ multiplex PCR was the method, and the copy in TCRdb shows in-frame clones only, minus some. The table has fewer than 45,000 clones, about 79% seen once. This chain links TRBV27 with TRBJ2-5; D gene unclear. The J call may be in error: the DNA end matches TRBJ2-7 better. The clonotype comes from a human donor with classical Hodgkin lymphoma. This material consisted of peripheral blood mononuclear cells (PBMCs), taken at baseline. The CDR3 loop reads CASSLFGRLVYEQYF. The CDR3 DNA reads TGTGCCAGCAGTTTATTTGGCAGGCTGGTGTACGAGCAGTACTTC.